The clone carrying this T cell receptor beta chain was recorded many times. In building TCR beta libraries, iRepertoire HTBI primers were used together with Arm-PCR of CDR3 regions. TCRdb processed the multiplex PCR reads anew with MiXCR; each CDR3 protein has one entry. The sample lists about 610,000 distinct CDR3 sequences; more than 15% were seen once. Per germline, CDR1 DFQATT and CDR2 SNEGSKA (reference sequence). The CDR3 has 14 amino acids. Trimming cost V 0 bases and J 4 bases, with 12 bases left between them. Time point indicated: newly diagnosed GD, antithyroid drugs for less than 3 months. Extracted PBMC RNA gave rise to the TCR library. The data belong to a study of regulatory T cells in long-lasting Graves disease. These data were also reused for a study on T cells in Graves' hyperthyroidism and ophthalmopathy.

The gene calls are TRBV20-1 and TRBJ1-1, with D tentatively TRBD1 (6 bases). Source: peripheral blood mononuclear cells (PBMCs), taken at new diagnosis, from a patient treated with antithyroid drugs. The source is a man aged 18 to 30 with Graves disease. CDR3 region: CSARDDRTATEAFF. CDR3 DNA sequence: TGCAGTGCTAGAGATGACAGGACGGCCACTGAAGCTTTCTTT.